This TCR beta chain was documented in a study of technical replicates of blood from four donors. Some clones are missing from TCRdb's copy, which holds only in-frame ones; the method was immunoSEQ multiplex PCR. The table lists some 74,000 clones, roughly 90% of them singletons, with 0.35% to 0.45% in the top ten. The CDR3 length is 15 residues. Germline CDR1 and CDR2: MNHEY and SVGAGI. The trim removed 6 bases at V and 6 bases at J, leaving 10 bases unmatched. The sequence was obtained from a human donor in good health. The sample was T cells isolated from PBMCs. The V call is TRBV6-5, the J call TRBJ2-1; 8 bases fit TRBD2. The CDR3: CASRTGTRGFNEQFF. The CDR3 nucleotides are TGTGCCAGCAGAACCGGGACTAGGGGGTTCAATGAGCAGTTCTTC.